The 8 T cell receptor beta chains in this list originate from one sample, sequenced in a study of technical replicates of blood from several donors. Here immunoSEQ multiplex PCR was the method, and the copy in TCRdb shows in-frame clones only, minus some. The sample consists of 50,000 to 70,000 clones, 65% to 90% of them appearing once. Material for sequencing was PBMCs. The source is a human donor in good health. Some clones in this sample may be carry-over from other donors' samples.

The chain recombines TRBV5-1 with TRBJ2-7, with D unresolved. V dropped 6 bases and J dropped 0 bases, with 13 bases sitting between them. The CDR3 extends over 14 amino acids. CDR1 is SGHRS and CDR2 is YFSETQ in the germline V gene. Here the CDR3 DNA reads TGCGCCAGCACTCGCCCGGAGAGCTCCTACGAGCAGTACTTC. Amino acid sequence: CASTRPESSYEQYF.

This chain links TRBV19 with TRBJ2-3; no clear D gene. Looked up from germline, CDR1 is LNHDA and CDR2 is SQIVND (reference sequence). The CDR3 contains 15 residues. Trimming cost V 4 bases and J 2 bases, with 13 bases left between them. In DNA, the CDR3 is TGTGCCAGTAGTAACCCTTGGGCTCCCACAGATACGCAGTATTTT. Translation gives CASSNPWAPTDTQYF.

The chain has TRBV18 and TRBJ1-2; tentative D call: TRBD1 (5 bases). The length of the CDR3 is 15 residues. Trimming shortened V by 3 bases and J by 3 bases, and 14 bases separated the two germline ends. Germline-derived CDR1 and CDR2 are KGHSH and LQKENI. CDR3 nucleotides: TGTGCCAGCTCACCTACCTCCCAGGGTCACTATGGCTACACCTTC. It is translated as CASSPTSQGHYGYTF.

This sequence joins TRBV4-1 and TRBJ2-1, with D possibly matching TRBD1 (5 bases). The CDR3 consists of 15 residues. Germline CDR1 MGHRA, CDR2 YSYEKL. Deletions cut 1 base from V and 3 bases from J, with 10 bases between. In DNA form, the CDR3 reads TGCGCCAGCAGCCAAGCAAGGCAGGGCTACAATGAGCAGTTCTTC. It translates to CASSQARQGYNEQFF.

This sequence joins TRBV21-1 and TRBJ1-2; the table's D call, TRBD1, has no DNA check behind it. TRBV21-1 is marked as a pseudogene. The CDR3 spans 13 residues. The CDR3 nucleotides read TGTGCCAGGACCTTTAAAGGGGACTATGGCTACACCTTC. Its translation: CARTFKGDYGYTF.

This chain uses TRBV29-1 with TRBJ2-1; D gene unclear. Germline CDR1 is SQVTM and CDR2 is ANQGSEA. Trimming shortened V by 5 bases and J by 0 bases, and 11 bases separated the two germline ends. The CDR3 contains 14 residues. As DNA, the CDR3 is TGCAGCGTTTATGGTTTGAGCTCCTACAATGAGCAGTTCTTC. Translation gives CSVYGLSSYNEQFF.

The rearrangement links TRBV19 to TRBJ2-6; TRBD1 matches at 7 bases. The CDR3 runs 14 residues. After removal of 6 bases from V and 3 bases from J, the junction contained 2 bases not matched to a gene. Germline V CDR1 and CDR2: LNHDA, SQIVND (reference sequence). The CDR3 is CASRDRVGANVLTF. CDR3 DNA: TGTGCCAGTAGAGACAGGGTTGGGGCCAACGTCCTGACTTTC. Combining the CDR3 with reference TRBV19 and TRBJ2-6 gives the whole variable domain DGGITQSPKYLFRKEGQNVTLSCEQNLNHDAMYWYRQDPGQGLRLIYYSQIVNDFQKGDIAEGYSVSREKKESFPLTVTSAQKNPTAFYLCASRDRVGANVLTFGAGSRLTVL.

The chain recombines TRBV4-3 with TRBJ2-2, with TRBD2 matching over 7 bases. This CDR3 comprises 16 residues. Per germline, CDR1 LGHNA and CDR2 YSLEER. V lost 0 bases, J lost 5 bases, and 6 bases stayed unmatched. The CDR3 protein is CASSQEYLGGTGELFF. DNA of the CDR3: TGCGCCAGCAGCCAAGAATATCTGGGAGGGACCGGGGAGCTGTTTTTT.